Given below is one TCR beta chain in context. Its target is not known. The sample originates from a study of Ad26.COV2.S vaccination and SARS-CoV-2 variants. Overall study results and limits: Relative to placebo recipients, vaccine recipients exhibited elevated spike-specific TCR breadth. Responses of T cells in total may have been underestimated by the TCR breadth and depth analyses. Vaccinees reportedly had broad spike-specific CD8+ and CD4+ T cell responses.

Produced via immunoSEQ multiplex PCR; TCRdb's table is partial and in-frame only. The repertoire consists of hundreds of thousands of clones, with roughly 94% occurring once and the leading ten covering around 4.2%. There are 13 residues in the CDR3. V shed 1 base and J shed 10 bases, with 13 bases lying between them. The germline V gene encodes CDR1 LGHDT and CDR2 YNNKEL (reference sequence). Sequenced here: peripheral blood, sampled after recovery from COVID-19. V is TRBV3-1 (or the pseudogene TRBV3-2) and J is TRBJ1-1; D is unresolved. The TCR comes from a human donor who had recovered from COVID-19. The CDR3 coding sequence is TGTGCCAGCAGCCAAGTCCCGTCGGAGGGAGCTTTCTTT. Translation: CASSQVPSEGAFF.